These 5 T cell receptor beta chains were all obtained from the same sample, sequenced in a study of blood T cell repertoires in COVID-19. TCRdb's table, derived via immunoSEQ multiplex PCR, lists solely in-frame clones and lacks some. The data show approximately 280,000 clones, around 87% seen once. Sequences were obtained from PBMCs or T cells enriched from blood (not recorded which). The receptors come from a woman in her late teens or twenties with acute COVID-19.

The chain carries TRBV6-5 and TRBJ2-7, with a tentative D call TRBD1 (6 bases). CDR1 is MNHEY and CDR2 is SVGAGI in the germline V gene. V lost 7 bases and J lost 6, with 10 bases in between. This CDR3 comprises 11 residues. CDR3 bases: TGTGCCAGCAATCAGGGGTCCGAGCAGTACTTC. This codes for CASNQGSEQYF.

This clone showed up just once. The CDR3 protein is CASRRTGGLDTGELFF. CDR3 sequence (DNA): TGTGCCAGCAGGCGAACAGGGGGCTTAGACACCGGGGAGCTGTTTTTT. The rearrangement joins TRBV7-3 to TRBJ2-2; 9 bases are a match to TRBD1. The CDR3 has 16 amino acids. The V gene's germline CDR1 is SGHTA and CDR2 FQGTGA. V gave up 6 bases and J gave up 3 bases; unmatched junction bases: 8.

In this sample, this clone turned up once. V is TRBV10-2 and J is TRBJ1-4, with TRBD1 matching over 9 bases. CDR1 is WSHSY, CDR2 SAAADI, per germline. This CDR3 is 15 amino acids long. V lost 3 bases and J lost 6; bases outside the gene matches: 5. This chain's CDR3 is CASSDTGTGYEKLFF. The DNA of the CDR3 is TGCGCCAGCAGTGACACCGGGACAGGGTATGAAAAACTGTTTTTT.

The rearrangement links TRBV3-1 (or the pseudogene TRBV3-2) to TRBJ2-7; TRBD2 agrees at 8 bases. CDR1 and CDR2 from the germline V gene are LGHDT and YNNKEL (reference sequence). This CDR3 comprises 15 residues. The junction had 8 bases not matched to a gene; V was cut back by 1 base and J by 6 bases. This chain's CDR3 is CASSQGRSAGGEQYF. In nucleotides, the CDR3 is TGTGCCAGCAGCCAAGGTCGGTCCGCGGGAGGCGAGCAGTACTTC.

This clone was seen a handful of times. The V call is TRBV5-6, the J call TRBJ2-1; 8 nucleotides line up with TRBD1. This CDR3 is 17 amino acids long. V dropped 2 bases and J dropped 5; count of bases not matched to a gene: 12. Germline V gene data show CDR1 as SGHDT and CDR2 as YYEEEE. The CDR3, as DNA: TGTGCCAGCAGCTTTTTTGGGCTCAGGGGGCCCAACAATGAGCAGTTCTTC. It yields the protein CASSFFGLRGPNNEQFF.